This T cell receptor (beta chain) is from a study of T cell responses to AZD1222 COVID-19 vaccine. This CDR3 comprises 14 residues. Unmatched junction bases numbered 8, after V lost 4 bases and J lost 9 bases. The germline V gene encodes CDR1 LGHNA and CDR2 YNFKEQ. Study-wide points: Only 5 to 7 AZD1222 recipients tested seropositive at baseline. Mapped onto spike, vaccine-associated CD4 TCRs spanned it and were dominant at 160-218 and 743-854. Vaccination with two AZD1222 doses was followed by a rise in Spike-specific TCR breadth and depth.

This clone was detected once. The antigen is undetermined. The repertoire was sequenced with immunoSEQ multiplex PCR; TCRdb's copy has only in-frame clones and lacks some. Of 95,000 to 150,000 clones in the sample, about nine tenths were seen once. This sample comprised peripheral blood, obtained on day 0 of AZD1222 vaccination. The sequence derives from an adult in good health. The genes are TRBV4-2 and TRBJ2-1; 8 positions agree with TRBD2. The CDR3 DNA is TGTGCCAGCAGCCTCGGGGGGGCCGAGGTTGAGCAGTTCTTC. Protein: CASSLGGAEVEQFF.